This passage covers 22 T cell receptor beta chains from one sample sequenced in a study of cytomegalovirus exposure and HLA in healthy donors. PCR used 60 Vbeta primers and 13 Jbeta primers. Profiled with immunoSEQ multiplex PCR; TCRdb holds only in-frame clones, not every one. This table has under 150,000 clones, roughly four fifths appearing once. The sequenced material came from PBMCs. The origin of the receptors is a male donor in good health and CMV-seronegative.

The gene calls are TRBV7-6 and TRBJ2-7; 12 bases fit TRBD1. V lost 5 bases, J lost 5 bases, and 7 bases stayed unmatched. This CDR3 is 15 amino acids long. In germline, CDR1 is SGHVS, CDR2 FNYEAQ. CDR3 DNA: TGTGCCAGCAGCCTTGGGGACAGGGGGCTCCACGAGCAGTACTTC. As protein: CASSLGDRGLHEQYF.

CDR3 residues: CASSTVGTGIDTQYF. CDR3 in DNA: TGTGCCAGCTCCACGGTCGGGACAGGTATCGATACGCAGTATTTT. V and J are TRBV6-5 and TRBJ2-3, with 8 bases aligning to TRBD1. After removal of 8 bases from V and 6 bases from J, the junction contained 13 bases not matched to a gene. CDR3 size: 15 residues. Germline CDR1 MNHEY, CDR2 SVGAGI.

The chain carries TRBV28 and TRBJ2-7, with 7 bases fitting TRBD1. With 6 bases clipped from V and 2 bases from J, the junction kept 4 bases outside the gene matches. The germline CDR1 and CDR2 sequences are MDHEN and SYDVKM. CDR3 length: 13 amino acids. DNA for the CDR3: TGTGCCAGCAGCCAAGGGACAGCCTACGAGCAGTACTTC. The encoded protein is CASSQGTAYEQYF. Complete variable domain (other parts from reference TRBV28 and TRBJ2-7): DVKVTQSSRYLVKRTGEKVFLECVQDMDHENMFWYRQDPGLGLRLIYFSYDVKMKEKGDIPEGYSVSREKKERFSLILESASTNQTSMYLCASSQGTAYEQYFGPGTRLTVT.

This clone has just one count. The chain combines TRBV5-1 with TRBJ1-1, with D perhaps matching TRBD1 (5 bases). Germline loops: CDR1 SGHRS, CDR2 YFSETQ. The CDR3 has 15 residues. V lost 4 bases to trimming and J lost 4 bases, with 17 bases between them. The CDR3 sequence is CASSAGSGFGTEAFF. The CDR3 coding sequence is TGCGCCAGCAGCGCCGGTTCAGGGTTTGGCACTGAAGCTTTCTTT.

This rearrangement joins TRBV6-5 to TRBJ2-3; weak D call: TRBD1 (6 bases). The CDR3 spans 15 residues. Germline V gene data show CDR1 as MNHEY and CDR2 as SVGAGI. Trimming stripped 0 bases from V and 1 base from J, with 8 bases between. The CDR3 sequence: CASSYSWGRTDTQYF. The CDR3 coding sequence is TGTGCCAGCAGTTACTCGTGGGGGCGCACAGATACGCAGTATTTT.

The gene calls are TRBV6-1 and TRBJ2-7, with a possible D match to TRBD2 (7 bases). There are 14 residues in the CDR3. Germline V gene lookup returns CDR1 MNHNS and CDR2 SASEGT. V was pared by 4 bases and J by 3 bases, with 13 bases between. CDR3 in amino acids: CASSASGDYYEQYF. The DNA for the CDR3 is TGTGCCAGCAGTGCTTCAGGGGACTACTACGAGCAGTACTTC.

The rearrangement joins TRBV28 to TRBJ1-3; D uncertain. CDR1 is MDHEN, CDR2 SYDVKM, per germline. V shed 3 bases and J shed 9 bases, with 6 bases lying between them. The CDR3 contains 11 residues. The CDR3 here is CASSFQATIYF. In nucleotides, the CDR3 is TGTGCCAGCAGTTTCCAGGCCACCATATATTTT. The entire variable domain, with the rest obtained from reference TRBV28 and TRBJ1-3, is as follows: DVKVTQSSRYLVKRTGEKVFLECVQDMDHENMFWYRQDPGLGLRLIYFSYDVKMKEKGDIPEGYSVSREKKERFSLILESASTNQTSMYLCASSFQATIYFGEGSWLTVV.

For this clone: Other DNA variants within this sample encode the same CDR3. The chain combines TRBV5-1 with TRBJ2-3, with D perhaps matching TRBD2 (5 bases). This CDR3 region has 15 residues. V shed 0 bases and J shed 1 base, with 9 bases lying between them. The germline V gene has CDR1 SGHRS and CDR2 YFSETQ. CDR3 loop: CASSLGGPRTDTQYF. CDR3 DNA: TGCGCCAGCAGCTTGGGCGGGCCACGCACAGATACGCAGTATTTT.

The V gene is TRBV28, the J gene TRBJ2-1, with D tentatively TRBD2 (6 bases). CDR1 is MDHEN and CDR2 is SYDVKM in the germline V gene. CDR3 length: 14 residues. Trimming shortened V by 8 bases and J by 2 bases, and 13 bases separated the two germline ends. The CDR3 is CASRPQRAYNEQFF. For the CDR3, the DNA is TGTGCCAGCCGTCCCCAGCGGGCCTACAATGAGCAGTTCTTC.

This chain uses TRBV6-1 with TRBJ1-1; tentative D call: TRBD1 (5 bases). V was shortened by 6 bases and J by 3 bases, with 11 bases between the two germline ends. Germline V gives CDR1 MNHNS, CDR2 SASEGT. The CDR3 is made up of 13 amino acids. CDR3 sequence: CASSPDTYTEAFF. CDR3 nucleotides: TGTGCCAGCAGCCCGGACACCTACACTGAAGCTTTCTTT.

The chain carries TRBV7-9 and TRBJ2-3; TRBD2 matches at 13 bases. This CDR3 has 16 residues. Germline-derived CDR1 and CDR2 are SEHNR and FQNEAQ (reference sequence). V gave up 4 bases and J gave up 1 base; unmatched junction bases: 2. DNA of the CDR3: TGTGCCAGCAGCTCCGGGACTAGCGGGGGCACAGATACGCAGTATTTT. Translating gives CASSSGTSGGTDTQYF.

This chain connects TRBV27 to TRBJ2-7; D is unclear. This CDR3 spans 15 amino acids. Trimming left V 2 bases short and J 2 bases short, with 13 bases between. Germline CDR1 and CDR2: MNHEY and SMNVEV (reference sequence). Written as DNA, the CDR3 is TGTGCCAGCAGTTTAGGGCAGCTCTCCACCTACGAGCAGTACTTC. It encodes CASSLGQLSTYEQYF.

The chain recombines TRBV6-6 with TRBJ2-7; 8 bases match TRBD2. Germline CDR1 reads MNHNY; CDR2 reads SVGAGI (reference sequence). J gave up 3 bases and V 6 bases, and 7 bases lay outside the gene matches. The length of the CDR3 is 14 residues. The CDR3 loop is CASRIREGVYEQYF. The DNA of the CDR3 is TGTGCCAGCAGAATACGGGAGGGGGTCTACGAGCAGTACTTC.

The CDR3 sequence: CASSSSGTSLPNEQFF. CDR3 nucleotide sequence: TGTGCCAGCAGCTCAAGTGGGACTAGTCTCCCCAATGAGCAGTTCTTC. The chain employs TRBV7-9 and TRBJ2-1; 8 bases are a match to TRBD2. V dropped 4 bases and J dropped 6; count of bases not matched to a gene: 11. The CDR3 runs 16 residues. Germline V gene data show CDR1 as SEHNR and CDR2 as FQNEAQ (reference sequence).

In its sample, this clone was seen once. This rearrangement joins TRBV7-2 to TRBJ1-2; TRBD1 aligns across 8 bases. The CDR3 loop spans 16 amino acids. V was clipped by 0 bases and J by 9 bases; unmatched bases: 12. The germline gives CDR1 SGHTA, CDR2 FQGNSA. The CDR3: CASSLARQGSLGRYTF. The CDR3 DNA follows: TGTGCCAGCAGCTTAGCGAGACAGGGGTCGTTGGGGCGCTACACCTTC. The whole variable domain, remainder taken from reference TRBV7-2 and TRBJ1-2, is GAGVSQSPSNKVTEKGKDVELRCDPISGHTALYWYRQSLGQGLEFLIYFQGNSAPDKSGLPSDRFSAERTGGSVSTLTIQRTQQEDSAVYLCASSLARQGSLGRYTFGSGTRLTVV.

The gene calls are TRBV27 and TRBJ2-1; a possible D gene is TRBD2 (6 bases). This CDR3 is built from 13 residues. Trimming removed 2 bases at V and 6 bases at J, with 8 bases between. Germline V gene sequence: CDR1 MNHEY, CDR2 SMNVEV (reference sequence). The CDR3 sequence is CASSLGGANEQFF. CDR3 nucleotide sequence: TGTGCCAGCAGTTTAGGCGGGGCCAATGAGCAGTTCTTC.

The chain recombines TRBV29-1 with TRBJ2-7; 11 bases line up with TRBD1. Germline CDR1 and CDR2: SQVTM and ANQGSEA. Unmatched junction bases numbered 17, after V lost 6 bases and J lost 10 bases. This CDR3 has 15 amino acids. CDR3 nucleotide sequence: TGCAGCGTCGGCCCAAGGACAGGGGGCGAATCGGATCAGTACTTC. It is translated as CSVGPRTGGESDQYF.

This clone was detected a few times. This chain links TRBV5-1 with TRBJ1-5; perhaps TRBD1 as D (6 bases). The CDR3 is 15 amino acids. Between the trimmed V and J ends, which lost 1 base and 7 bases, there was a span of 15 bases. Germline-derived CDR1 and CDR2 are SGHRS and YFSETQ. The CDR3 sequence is CASSLRPGEGQPQHF. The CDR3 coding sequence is TGCGCCAGCAGCTTGCGTCCAGGGGAGGGACAGCCCCAGCATTTT.

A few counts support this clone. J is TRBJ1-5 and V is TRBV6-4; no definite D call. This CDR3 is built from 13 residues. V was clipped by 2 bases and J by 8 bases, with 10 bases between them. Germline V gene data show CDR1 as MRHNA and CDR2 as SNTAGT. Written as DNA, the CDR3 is TGTGCCAGCAGTGACGGTGAGGGTAAGCCCCAGCATTTT. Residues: CASSDGEGKPQHF.

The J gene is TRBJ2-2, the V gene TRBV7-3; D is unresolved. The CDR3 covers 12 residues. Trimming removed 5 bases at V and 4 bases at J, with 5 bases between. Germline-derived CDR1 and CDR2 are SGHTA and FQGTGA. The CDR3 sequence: CASSTTTGELFF. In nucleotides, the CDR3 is TGTGCCAGCAGCACAACCACCGGGGAGCTGTTTTTT.

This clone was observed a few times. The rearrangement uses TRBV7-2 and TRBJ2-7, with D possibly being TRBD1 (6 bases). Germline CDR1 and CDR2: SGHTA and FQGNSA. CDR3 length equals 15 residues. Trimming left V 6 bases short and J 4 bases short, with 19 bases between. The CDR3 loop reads CASRLRGKVVYEQYF. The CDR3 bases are TGTGCCAGCAGACTCAGGGGCAAGGTAGTATACGAGCAGTACTTC.

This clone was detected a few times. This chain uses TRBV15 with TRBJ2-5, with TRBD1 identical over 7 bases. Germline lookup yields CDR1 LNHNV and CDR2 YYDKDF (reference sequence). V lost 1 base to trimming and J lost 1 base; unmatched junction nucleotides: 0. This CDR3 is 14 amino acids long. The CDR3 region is CATSRGDSQETQYF. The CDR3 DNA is TGTGCCACCAGCAGAGGGGACAGCCAAGAGACCCAGTACTTC.